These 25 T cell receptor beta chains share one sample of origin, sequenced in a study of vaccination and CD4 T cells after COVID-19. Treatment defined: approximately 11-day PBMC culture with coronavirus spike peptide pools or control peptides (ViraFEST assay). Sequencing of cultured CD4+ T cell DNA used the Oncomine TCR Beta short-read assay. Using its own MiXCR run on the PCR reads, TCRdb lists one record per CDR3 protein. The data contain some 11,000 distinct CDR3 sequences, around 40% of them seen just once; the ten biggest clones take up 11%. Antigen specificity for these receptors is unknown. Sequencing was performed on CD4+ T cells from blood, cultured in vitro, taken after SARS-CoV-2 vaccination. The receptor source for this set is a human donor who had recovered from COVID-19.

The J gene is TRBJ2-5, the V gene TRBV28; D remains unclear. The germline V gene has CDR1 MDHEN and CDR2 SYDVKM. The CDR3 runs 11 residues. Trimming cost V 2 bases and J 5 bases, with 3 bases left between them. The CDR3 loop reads CASSLRETQYF. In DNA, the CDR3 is TGTGCCAGCAGTTTAAGGGAGACCCAGTACTTC.

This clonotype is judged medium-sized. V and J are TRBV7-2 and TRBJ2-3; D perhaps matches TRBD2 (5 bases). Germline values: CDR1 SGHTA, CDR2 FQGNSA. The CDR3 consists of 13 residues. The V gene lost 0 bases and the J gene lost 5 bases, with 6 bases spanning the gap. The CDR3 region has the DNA TGTGCCAGCAGCTTAGCGGCGGGAGATACGCAGTATTTT. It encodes CASSLAAGDTQYF.

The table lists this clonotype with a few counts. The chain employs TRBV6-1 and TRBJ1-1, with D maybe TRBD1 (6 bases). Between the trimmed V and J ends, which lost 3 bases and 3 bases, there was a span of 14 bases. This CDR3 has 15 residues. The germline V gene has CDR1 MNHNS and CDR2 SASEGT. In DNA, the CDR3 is TGTGCCAGCAGTGACCCCCAGGGGTGGGACACTGAAGCTTTCTTT. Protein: CASSDPQGWDTEAFF.

CDR3 DNA sequence: TGCAGTGCTGCGTGGGCAGGAAGCTCCTACGAGCAGTACTTC. Translation gives CSAAWAGSSYEQYF. The chain recombines TRBV20-1 with TRBJ2-7; D ambiguous. CDR3 length: 14 amino acids. Per the germline V gene, CDR1 is DFQATT and CDR2 is SNEGSKA (reference sequence). V lost 5 bases, J lost 0 bases, and 14 bases lay in between.

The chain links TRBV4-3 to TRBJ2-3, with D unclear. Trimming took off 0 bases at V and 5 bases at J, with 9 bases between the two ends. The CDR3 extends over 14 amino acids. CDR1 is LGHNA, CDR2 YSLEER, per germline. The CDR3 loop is CASSQEWAQDTQYF. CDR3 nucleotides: TGCGCCAGCAGCCAAGAGTGGGCGCAAGATACGCAGTATTTT.

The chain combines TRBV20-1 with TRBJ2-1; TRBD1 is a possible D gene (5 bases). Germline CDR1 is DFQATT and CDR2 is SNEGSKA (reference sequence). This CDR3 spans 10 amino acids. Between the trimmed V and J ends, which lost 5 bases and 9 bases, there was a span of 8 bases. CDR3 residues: CSAGRGEQFF. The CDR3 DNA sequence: TGCAGTGCTGGAAGGGGTGAGCAGTTCTTC.

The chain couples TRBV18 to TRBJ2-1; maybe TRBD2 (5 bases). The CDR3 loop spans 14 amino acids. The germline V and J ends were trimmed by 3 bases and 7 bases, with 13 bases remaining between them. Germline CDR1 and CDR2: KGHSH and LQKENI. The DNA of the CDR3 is TGTGCCAGCTCACCCCCCCGGGCGGGTAATGAGCAGTTCTTC. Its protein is CASSPPRAGNEQFF.

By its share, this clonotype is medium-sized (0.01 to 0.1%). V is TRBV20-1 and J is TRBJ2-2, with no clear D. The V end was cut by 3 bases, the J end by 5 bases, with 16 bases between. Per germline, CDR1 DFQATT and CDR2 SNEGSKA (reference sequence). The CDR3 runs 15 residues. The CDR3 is CSARRRLLGTGELFF. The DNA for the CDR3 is TGCAGTGCTAGGCGTCGCCTTTTGGGGACCGGGGAGCTGTTTTTT.

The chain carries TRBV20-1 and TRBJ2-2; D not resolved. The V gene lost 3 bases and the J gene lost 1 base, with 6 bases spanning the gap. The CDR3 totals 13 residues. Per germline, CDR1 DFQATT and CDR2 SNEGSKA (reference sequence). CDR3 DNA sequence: TGCAGTGCTAGCCCCATGAACACCGGGGAGCTGTTTTTT. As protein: CSASPMNTGELFF.

CDR3 in amino acids: CASSVVGRFQETQYF. CDR3 sequence (DNA): TGTGCCAGCAGCGTGGTTGGCAGGTTCCAAGAGACCCAGTACTTC. This chain links TRBV9 with TRBJ2-5, with D hard to call. The V end was cut by 2 bases, the J end by 1 base, with 12 bases between. From germline, CDR1 is SGDLS and CDR2 YYNGEE. This CDR3 is built from 15 residues.

The CDR3 protein is CATSRVPFRQGDTEAFF. CDR3 DNA sequence: TGTGCCACCAGCAGAGTCCCTTTCCGACAGGGTGACACTGAAGCTTTCTTT. The chain is built from TRBV15 and TRBJ1-1; 7 bases align to TRBD1. V was clipped by 1 base and J by 3 bases; unmatched bases: 11. This CDR3 spans 17 amino acids. Germline lookup yields CDR1 LNHNV and CDR2 YYDKDF (reference sequence).

The CDR3 reads CASKTGSETDTQYF. CDR3 DNA: TGTGCCAGCAAAACAGGGAGTGAGACAGATACGCAGTATTTT. This rearrangement joins TRBV6-1 to TRBJ2-3; perhaps TRBD1 as D (6 bases). V gave up 7 bases and J gave up 3 bases, with 14 bases separating them. CDR1 MNHNS and CDR2 SASEGT come from the germline V gene. This CDR3 spans 14 amino acids.

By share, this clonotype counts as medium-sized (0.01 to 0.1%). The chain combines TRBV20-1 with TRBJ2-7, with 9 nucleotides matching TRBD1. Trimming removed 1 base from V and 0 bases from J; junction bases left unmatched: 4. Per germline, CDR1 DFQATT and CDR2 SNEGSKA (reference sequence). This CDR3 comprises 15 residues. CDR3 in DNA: TGCAGTGCTAGAGTGGGACAGGGTGGCTCCTACGAGCAGTACTTC. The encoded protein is CSARVGQGGSYEQYF.

The CDR3, as DNA: TGTGCCAGCAGGGACCGAGCCAAAAACATTCAGTACTTC. Residues: CASRDRAKNIQYF. The chain recombines TRBV6-1 with TRBJ2-4, with D uncertain. The CDR3 runs to 13 residues. V lost 6 bases to trimming and J lost 0 bases, with 6 bases between them. Germline CDR1 is MNHNS and CDR2 is SASEGT.

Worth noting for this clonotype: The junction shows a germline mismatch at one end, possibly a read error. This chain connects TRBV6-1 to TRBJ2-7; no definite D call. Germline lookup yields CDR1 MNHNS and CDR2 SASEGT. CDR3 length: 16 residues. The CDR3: CVSSKQRYTNSYEQYF. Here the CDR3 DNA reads TGTGTCAGCAGTAAACAGCGATACACAAATTCCTACGAGCAGTACTTC.

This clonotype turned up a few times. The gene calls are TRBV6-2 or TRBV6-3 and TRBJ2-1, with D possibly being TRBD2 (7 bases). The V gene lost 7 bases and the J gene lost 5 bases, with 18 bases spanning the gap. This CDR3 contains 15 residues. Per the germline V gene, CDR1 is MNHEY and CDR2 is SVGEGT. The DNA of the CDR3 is TGTGCCAGCACTAGCGTGGGGGGGCTCCACAATGAGCAGTTCTTC. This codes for CASTSVGGLHNEQFF.

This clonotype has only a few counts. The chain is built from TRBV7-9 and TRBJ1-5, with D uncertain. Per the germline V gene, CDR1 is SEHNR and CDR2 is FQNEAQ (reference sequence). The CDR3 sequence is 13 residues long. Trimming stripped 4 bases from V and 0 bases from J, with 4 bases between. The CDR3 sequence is CASSSYSNQPQHF. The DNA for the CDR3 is TGTGCCAGCAGCTCCTATAGCAATCAGCCCCAGCATTTT.

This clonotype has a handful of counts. As DNA, the CDR3 is TGTGCCAGTAGCCCACTAGCGGGAGGGAGCACAGATACGCAGTATTTT. Protein sequence: CASSPLAGGSTDTQYF. V and J are TRBV19 and TRBJ2-3; 13 bases map to TRBD2. The CDR3 is 16 residues long. Germline loops: CDR1 LNHDA, CDR2 SQIVND (reference sequence). Germline trimming cut 6 bases from V and 0 bases from J; bases unmatched to any gene: 3.

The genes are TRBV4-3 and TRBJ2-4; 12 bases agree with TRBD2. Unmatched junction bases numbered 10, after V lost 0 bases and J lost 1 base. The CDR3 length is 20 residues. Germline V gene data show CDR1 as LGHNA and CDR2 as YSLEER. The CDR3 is CASSQELGLAGGVAKNIQYF. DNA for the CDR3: TGCGCCAGCAGCCAAGAGTTGGGGCTAGCGGGAGGGGTGGCCAAAAACATTCAGTACTTC.

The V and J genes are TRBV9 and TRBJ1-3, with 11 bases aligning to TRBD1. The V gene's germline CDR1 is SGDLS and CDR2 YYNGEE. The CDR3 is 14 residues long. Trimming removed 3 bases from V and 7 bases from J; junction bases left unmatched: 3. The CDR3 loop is CASSGRDRGNTIYF. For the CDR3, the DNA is TGTGCCAGCAGCGGCCGGGACAGGGGGAACACCATATATTTT.

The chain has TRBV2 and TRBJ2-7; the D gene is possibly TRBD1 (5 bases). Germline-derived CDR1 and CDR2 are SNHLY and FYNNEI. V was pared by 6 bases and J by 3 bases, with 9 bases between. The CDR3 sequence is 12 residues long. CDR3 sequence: CASRTDNYEQYF. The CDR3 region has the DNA TGTGCCAGCAGGACAGATAACTACGAGCAGTACTTC. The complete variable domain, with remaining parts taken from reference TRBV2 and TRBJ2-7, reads EPEVTQTPSHQVTQMGQEVILRCVPISNHLYFYWYRQILGQKVEFLVSFYNNEISEKSEIFDDQFSVERPDGSNFTLKIRSTKLEDSAMYFCASRTDNYEQYFGPGTRLTVT.

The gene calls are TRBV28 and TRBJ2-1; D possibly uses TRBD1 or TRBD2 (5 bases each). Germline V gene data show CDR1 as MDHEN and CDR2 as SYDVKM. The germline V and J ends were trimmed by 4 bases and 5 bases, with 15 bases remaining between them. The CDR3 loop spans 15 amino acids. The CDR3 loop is CASSSAAGGNNEQFF. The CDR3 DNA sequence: TGTGCCAGCAGTTCCGCAGCTGGGGGAAACAATGAGCAGTTCTTC.

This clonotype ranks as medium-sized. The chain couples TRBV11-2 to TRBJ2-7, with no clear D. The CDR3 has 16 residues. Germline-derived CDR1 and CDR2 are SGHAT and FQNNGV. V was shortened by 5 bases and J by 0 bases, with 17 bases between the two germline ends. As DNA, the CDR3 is TGTGCCAGCAGCCTGGATCAGGCTCGAAGCTCCTACGAGCAGTACTTC. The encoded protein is CASSLDQARSSYEQYF.

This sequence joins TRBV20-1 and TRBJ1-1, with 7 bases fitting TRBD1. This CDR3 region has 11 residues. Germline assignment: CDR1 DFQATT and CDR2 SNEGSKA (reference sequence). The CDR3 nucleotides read TGCAGAGCAACAGGGGACCCTGAAGCTTTCTTT. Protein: CRATGDPEAFF.

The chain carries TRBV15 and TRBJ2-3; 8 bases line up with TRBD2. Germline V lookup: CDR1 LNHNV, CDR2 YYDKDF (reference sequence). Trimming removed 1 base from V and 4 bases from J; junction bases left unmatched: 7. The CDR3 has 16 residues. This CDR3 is CATSRVGGRPPDTQYF. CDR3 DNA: TGTGCCACCAGCAGAGTGGGCGGGAGGCCCCCAGATACGCAGTATTTT.